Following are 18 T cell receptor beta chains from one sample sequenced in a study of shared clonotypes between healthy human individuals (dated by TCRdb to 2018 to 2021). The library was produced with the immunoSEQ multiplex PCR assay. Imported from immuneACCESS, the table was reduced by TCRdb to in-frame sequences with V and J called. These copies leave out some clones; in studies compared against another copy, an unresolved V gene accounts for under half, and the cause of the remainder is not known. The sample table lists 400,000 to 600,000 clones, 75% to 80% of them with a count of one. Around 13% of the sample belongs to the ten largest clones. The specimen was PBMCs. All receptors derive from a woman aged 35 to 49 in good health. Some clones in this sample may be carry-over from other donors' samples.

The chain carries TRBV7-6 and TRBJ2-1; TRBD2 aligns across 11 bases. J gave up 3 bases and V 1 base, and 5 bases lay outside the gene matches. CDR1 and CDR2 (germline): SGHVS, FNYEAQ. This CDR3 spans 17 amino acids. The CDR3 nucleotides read TGTGCCAGCAGCTTAGGACTGACTAGCGGGGACTACAATGAGCAGTTCTTC. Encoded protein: CASSLGLTSGDYNEQFF.

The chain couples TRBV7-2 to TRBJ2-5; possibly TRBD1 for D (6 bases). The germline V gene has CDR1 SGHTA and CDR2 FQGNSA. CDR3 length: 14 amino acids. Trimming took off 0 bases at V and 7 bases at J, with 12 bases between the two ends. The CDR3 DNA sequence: TGTGCCAGCAGCTTAGCGGTGGGGGCTGGGACCCAGTACTTC. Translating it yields CASSLAVGAGTQYF.

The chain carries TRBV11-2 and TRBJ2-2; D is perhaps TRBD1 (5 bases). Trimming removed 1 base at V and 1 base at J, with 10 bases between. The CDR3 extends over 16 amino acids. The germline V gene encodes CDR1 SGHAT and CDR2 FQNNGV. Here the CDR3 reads CASSLVTVVNTGELFF. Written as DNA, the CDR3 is TGTGCCAGCAGCTTAGTGACAGTGGTGAACACCGGGGAGCTGTTTTTT.

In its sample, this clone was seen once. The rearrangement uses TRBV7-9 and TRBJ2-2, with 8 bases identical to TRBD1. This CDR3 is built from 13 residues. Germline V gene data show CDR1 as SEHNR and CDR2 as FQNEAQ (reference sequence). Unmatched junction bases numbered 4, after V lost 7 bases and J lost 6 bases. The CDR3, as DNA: TGTGCCAGCAACCCACAGGGGGCCGGGGAGCTGTTTTTT. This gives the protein CASNPQGAGELFF. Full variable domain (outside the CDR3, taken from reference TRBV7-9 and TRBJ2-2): DTGVSQNPRHKITKRGQNVTFRCDPISEHNRLYWYRQTLGQGPEFLTYFQNEAQLEKSRLLSDRFSAERPKGSFSTLEIQRTEQGDSAMYLCASNPQGAGELFFGEGSRLTVL.

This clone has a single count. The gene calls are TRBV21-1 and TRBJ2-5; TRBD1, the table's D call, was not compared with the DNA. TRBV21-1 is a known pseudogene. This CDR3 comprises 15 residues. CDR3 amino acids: CASSKGDRVGETQYF. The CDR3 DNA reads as TGTGCCAGCAGCAAAGGGGACAGGGTAGGAGAGACCCAGTACTTC.

CDR3 bases: TGTGCCAGCACGGGAAACATTCAGTACTTC. Encoded protein: CASTGNIQYF. The chain uses TRBV7-9 and TRBJ2-4; D call uncertain. The germline V and J ends were trimmed by 7 bases and 6 bases, with 4 bases remaining between them. There are 10 residues in the CDR3. Germline assignment: CDR1 SEHNR and CDR2 FQNEAQ (reference sequence).

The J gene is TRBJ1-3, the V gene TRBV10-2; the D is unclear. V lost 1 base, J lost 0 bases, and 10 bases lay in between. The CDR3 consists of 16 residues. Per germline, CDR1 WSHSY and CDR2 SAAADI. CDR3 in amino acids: CASSEFRPYSGNTIYF. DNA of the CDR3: TGCGCCAGCAGTGAGTTCAGGCCTTACTCTGGAAACACCATATATTTT.

The CDR3 bases are TGTGCCAGCAGGACGTTCTGGGAGGGGGCGAACACCGGGGAGCTGTTTTTT. Its translation is CASRTFWEGANTGELFF. The rearrangement links TRBV28 to TRBJ2-2, with a possible D match to TRBD2 (7 bases). The germline V gene encodes CDR1 MDHEN and CDR2 SYDVKM. The CDR3 spans 17 residues. Trimming took off 6 bases at V and 0 bases at J, with 17 bases between the two ends.

The CDR3 protein is CASSPGGTVNYGYTF. As DNA, the CDR3 is TGTGCCAGCAGCCCGGGGGGGACAGTGAACTATGGCTACACCTTC. The gene calls are TRBV28 and TRBJ1-2; 7 bases fit TRBD1. Germline V CDR1 and CDR2: MDHEN, SYDVKM. Unmatched junction bases numbered 9, after V lost 6 bases and J lost 2 bases. The CDR3 contains 15 residues.

This CDR3 reads CASSLEGHGELFF. The CDR3 bases are TGCGCCAGCAGCTTAGAGGGTCACGGGGAGCTGTTTTTT. The chain uses TRBV5-1 and TRBJ2-2, with a tentative D call TRBD2 (5 bases). The CDR3 is 13 residues long. CDR1 and CDR2 from the germline V gene are SGHRS and YFSETQ. Trimming cost V 2 bases and J 7 bases, with 9 bases left between them.

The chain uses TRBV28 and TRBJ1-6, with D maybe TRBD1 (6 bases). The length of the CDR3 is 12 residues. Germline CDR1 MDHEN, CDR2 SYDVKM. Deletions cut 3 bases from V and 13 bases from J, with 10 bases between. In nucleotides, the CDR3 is TGTGCCAGCAGTTTTCCTGGGGGCCCCCTCCACTTT. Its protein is CASSFPGGPLHF. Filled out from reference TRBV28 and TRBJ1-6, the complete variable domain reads DVKVTQSSRYLVKRTGEKVFLECVQDMDHENMFWYRQDPGLGLRLIYFSYDVKMKEKGDIPEGYSVSREKKERFSLILESASTNQTSMYLCASSFPGGPLHFGNGTRLTVT.

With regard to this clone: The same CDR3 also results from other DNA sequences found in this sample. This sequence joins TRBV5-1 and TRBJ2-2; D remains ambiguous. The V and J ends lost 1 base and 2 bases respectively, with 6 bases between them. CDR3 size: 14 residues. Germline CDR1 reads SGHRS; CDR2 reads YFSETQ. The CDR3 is CASSLSGNTGELFF. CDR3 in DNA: TGCGCCAGCAGCTTGTCAGGAAACACCGGGGAGCTGTTTTTT.

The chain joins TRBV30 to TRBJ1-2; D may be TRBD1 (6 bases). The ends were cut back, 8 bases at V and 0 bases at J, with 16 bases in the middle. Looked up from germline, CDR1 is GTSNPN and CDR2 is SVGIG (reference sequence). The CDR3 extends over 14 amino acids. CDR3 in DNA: TGTGCCACCCGGGGGGGGGCTCCTAACTATGGCTACACCTTC. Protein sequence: CATRGGAPNYGYTF.

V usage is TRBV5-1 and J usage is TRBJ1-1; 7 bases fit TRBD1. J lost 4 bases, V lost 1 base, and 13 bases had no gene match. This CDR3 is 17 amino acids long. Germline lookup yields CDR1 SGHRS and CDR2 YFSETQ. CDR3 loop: CASSLLGQGVGVTEAFF. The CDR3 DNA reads TGCGCCAGCAGCTTGTTAGGGCAGGGGGTGGGAGTCACTGAAGCTTTCTTT.

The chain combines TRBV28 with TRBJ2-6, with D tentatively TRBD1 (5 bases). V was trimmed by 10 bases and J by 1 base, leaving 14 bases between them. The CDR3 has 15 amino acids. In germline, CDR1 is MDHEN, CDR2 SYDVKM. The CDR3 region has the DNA TGTGCCACCAGGGCCGGGCAGTCTGGGGCCAACGTCCTGACTTTC. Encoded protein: CATRAGQSGANVLTF.

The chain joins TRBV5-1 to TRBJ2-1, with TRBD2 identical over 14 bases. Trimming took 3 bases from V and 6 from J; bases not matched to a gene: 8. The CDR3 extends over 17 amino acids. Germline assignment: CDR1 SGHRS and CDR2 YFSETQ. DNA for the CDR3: TGCGCCAGCAGCTCGGGACTAGCGGGAGTAGGAGGCAATGAGCAGTTCTTC. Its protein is CASSSGLAGVGGNEQFF.

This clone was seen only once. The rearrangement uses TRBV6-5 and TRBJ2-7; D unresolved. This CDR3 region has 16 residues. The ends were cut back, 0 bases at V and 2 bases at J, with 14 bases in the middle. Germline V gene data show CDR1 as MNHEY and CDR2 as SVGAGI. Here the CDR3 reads CASSYSRGPLAYEQYF. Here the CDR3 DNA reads TGTGCCAGCAGTTACTCGAGAGGACCGCTAGCCTACGAGCAGTACTTC.

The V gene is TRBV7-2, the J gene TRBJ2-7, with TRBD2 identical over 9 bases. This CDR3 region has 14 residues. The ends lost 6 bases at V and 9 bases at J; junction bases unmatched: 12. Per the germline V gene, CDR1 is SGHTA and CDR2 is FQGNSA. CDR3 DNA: TGTGCCAGCAGTTTTAGACTAGCGGAGGGGGGGCAGTACTTC. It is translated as CASSFRLAEGGQYF.